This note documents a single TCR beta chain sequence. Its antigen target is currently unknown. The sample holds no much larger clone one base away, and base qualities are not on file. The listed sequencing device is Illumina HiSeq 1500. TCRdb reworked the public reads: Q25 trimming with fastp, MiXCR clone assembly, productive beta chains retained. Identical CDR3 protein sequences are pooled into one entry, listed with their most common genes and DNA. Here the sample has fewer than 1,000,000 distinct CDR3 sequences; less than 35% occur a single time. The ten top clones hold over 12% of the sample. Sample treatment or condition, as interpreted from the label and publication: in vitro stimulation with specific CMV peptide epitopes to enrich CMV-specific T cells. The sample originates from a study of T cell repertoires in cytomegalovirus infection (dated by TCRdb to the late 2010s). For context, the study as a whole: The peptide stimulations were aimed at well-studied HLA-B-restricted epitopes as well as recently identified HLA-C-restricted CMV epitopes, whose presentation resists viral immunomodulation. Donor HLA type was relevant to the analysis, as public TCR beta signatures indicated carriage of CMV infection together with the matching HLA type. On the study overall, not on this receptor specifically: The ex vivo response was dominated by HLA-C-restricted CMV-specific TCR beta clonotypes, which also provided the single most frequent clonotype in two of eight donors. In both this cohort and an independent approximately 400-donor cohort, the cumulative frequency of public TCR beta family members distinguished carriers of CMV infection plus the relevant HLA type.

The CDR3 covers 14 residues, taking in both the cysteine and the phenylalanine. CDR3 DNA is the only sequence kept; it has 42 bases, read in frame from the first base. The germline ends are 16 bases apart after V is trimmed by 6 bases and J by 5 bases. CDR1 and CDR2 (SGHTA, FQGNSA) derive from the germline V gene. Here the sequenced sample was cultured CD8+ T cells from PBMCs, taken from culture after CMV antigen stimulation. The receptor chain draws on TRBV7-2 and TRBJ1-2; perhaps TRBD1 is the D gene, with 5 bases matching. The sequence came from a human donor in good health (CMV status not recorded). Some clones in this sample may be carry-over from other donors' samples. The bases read TGTGCCAGCAGTCTCTCCGGGGCGCGGTATGGCTACACCTTC. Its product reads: CASSLSGARYGYTF.